One and the same sample provided the 10 T cell receptor beta chains below, sequenced in a study of T cells after somatic rescue of genetic block (dated by TCRdb to 2018 to 2020). Libraries were built with the immunoSEQ multiplex PCR assay. As stored in TCRdb, this immuneACCESS dataset retains in-frame rearrangements with V and J assigned. A fraction of the clones does not appear; measured against another copy, unresolved V genes explain less than half of the discrepancy, and the remainder lacks a known reason. The sample table contains around 67,000 clones; only one count was recorded for roughly 88% of them. The leading ten clones occupy 2.8% of the sample. The sample taken for sequencing was peripheral blood mononuclear cells (PBMCs). These receptors all come from a man aged 25-40 years.

The J gene is TRBJ2-5, the V gene TRBV6-5, with D possibly matching TRBD1 (6 bases). Germline loops: CDR1 MNHEY, CDR2 SVGAGI. The CDR3 spans 11 residues. With 5 bases removed from V and 5 bases from J, the gap between germline ends came to 6 bases. In DNA, the CDR3 is TGTGCCAGCAGTCAGGGGGAGACCCAGTACTTC. This codes for CASSQGETQYF.

The chain is built from TRBV7-2 and TRBJ1-4; D is possibly TRBD1 (6 bases). Germline CDR1 and CDR2: SGHTA and FQGNSA. The CDR3 sequence is 13 residues long. The CDR3 DNA reads TGTGCTACCGCAGGGGCAACTAATGAAAAACTGTTTTTT. Protein sequence: CATAGATNEKLFF.

This chain connects TRBV30 to TRBJ1-1; D is unresolved. The CDR3 totals 13 residues. Trimming removed 0 bases from V and 6 bases from J, with 11 bases in between. Germline CDR1 and CDR2: GTSNPN and SVGIG (reference sequence). The CDR3 sequence is CAWSVVTASEAFF. DNA of the CDR3: TGTGCCTGGAGTGTAGTAACGGCATCTGAAGCTTTCTTT.

The chain has TRBV27 and TRBJ1-5; D possibly corresponds to TRBD1 (6 bases). The V end lost 5 bases, the J end lost 4 bases, and 18 bases lay between the germline ends. Germline V lookup: CDR1 MNHEY, CDR2 SMNVEV (reference sequence). This CDR3 spans 16 amino acids. CDR3 DNA: TGTGCCAGCAGTAATATGGGGGCTCTCCCAAATCAGCCCCAGCATTTT. This gives the protein CASSNMGALPNQPQHF.

The genes are TRBV9 and TRBJ2-5; 11 bases are shared with TRBD2. V lost 2 bases to trimming and J lost 4 bases; unmatched junction nucleotides: 7. CDR3 length equals 16 residues. Germline assignment: CDR1 SGDLS and CDR2 YYNGEE. CDR3 bases: TGTGCCAGCAGCGTTATAGCGGGAGGGCGGAGAGAGACCCAGTACTTC. It yields the protein CASSVIAGGRRETQYF.

This clone was seen only once. The rearrangement uses TRBV19 and TRBJ2-7, with D possibly being TRBD1 or TRBD2 (5 bases each). The V gene's germline CDR1 is LNHDA and CDR2 SQIVND (reference sequence). V was pared by 4 bases and J by 5 bases, with 15 bases between. The CDR3 contains 14 residues. The CDR3 region is CASSRGWPTNEQYF. As DNA, the CDR3 is TGTGCCAGTAGTAGGGGGTGGCCGACTAACGAGCAGTACTTC.

This rearrangement joins TRBV5-1 to TRBJ2-7, with 7 bases identical to TRBD2. Losses at the gene ends were 4 bases for V and 2 bases for J; bases not matched to a gene: 12. The germline V gene has CDR1 SGHRS and CDR2 YFSETQ. The CDR3 covers 16 residues. The CDR3 bases are TGCGCCAGCAGCATTGGGGGGGGAACCCTAACCTACGAGCAGTACTTC. This gives the protein CASSIGGGTLTYEQYF.

The gene calls are TRBV4-2 and TRBJ2-7; 8 bases line up with TRBD1. Germline V gene data show CDR1 as LGHNA and CDR2 as YNFKEQ. This CDR3 region has 16 residues. Trimming at V came to 0 bases and at J to 3 bases, leaving 7 bases not matched to a gene. The CDR3 loop reads CASSQEPTGGDYEQYF. In nucleotides, the CDR3 is TGTGCCAGCAGCCAAGAGCCAACAGGGGGTGACTACGAGCAGTACTTC.

Worth noting for this clone: Other DNA sequences in this specimen translate into the identical CDR3. The gene calls are TRBV6-1 and TRBJ2-3; tentative D call: TRBD1 (6 bases). V gave up 1 base and J gave up 6 bases, with 8 bases separating them. The CDR3 consists of 13 residues. The germline CDR1 and CDR2 sequences are MNHNS and SASEGT. CDR3 region: CASSEVRGDTQYF. CDR3 in DNA: TGTGCCAGCAGTGAAGTAAGGGGGGATACGCAGTATTTT.

The CDR3 sequence: CASSQGGRDTDTQYF. In DNA, the CDR3 is TGTGCCAGCAGTCAGGGGGGCCGGGACACAGATACGCAGTATTTT. This chain uses TRBV11-2 with TRBJ2-3; TRBD1 might be the D (7 bases). CDR1 SGHAT and CDR2 FQNNGV come from the germline V gene. V was clipped by 6 bases and J by 2 bases, with 15 bases between them. The CDR3 length is 15 residues.